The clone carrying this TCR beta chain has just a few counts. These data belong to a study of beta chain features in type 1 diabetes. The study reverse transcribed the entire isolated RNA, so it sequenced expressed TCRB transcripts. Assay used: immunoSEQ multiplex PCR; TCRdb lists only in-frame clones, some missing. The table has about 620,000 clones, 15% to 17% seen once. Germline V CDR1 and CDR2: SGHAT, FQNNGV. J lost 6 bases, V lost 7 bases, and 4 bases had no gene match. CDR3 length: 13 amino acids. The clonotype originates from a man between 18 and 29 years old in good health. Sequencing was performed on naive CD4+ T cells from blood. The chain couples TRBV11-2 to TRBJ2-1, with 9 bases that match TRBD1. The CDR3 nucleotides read TGTGCCAGCAAAGGGACAGGGATCAATGAGCAGTTCTTC. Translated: CASKGTGINEQFF. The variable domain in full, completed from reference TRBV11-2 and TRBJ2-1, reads EAGVAQSPRYKIIEKRQSVAFWCNPISGHATLYWYQQILGQGPKLLIQFQNNGVVDDSQLPKDRFSAERLKGVDSTLKIQPAKLEDSAVYLCASKGTGINEQFFGPGTRLTVL.